Listed below are T cell receptor beta chains from one sample, sequenced in a study of cytomegalovirus exposure and HLA in healthy donors. Profiling relied on immunoSEQ multiplex PCR, and the TCRdb table lists in-frame clones only, not all of them. This table has 150,000 to 200,000 clones, about three quarters appearing once. Material: PBMCs. These receptor sequences come from a man in his fifties or sixties in good health and CMV-seropositive. The CDR3 runs from the conserved cysteine through the conserved F or W. The order of the fields is clone size, V gene, J gene, D gene, CDR3 protein, CDR3 DNA. The D gene is left open where the match is weak. Some rows mark clone size as missing; the rest say once, few, many or name a class of expanded clone.

few,TRBV7-9,TRBJ2-5,TRBD2,CSSSSGTSGVGETQYF,TGTTCCAGCAGCTCAGGGACTAGCGGGGTCGGAGAGACCCAGTACTTC
once,TRBV25-1,TRBJ2-7,-,CASSERASGWYEQYF,TGTGCCAGCAGTGAGAGGGCCAGCGGGTGGTACGAGCAGTACTTC
once,TRBV4-1,TRBJ2-1,-,CASSLSATAAQNNEQFF,TGCGCCAGCAGCTTGTCGGCCACGGCCGCACAGAACAATGAGCAGTTCTTC
-,TRBV5-6,TRBJ2-3,TRBD2,CASSRTSGGYTDTQYF,TGTGCCAGCAGCAGGACTAGCGGGGGGTACACAGATACGCAGTATTTT
-,TRBV12-1,TRBJ2-2,-,CASSLQGCGELFF,TGTGCCAGCAGCTTACAGGGGTGCGGGGAGCTGTTTTTT
few,TRBV6-5,TRBJ1-6,TRBD1,CASRPDRAGNSPLHF,TGTGCCAGCAGACCTGACAGGGCGGGGAATTCACCCCTCCACTTT
-,TRBV30,TRBJ1-1,-,CAWSVQGAGERAFF,TGTGCCTGGAGTGTACAGGGCGCAGGCGAGCGAGCTTTCTTT
-,TRBV5-1,TRBJ2-3,TRBD2,CASSLDKRGGHRDTQYF,TGCGCCAGCAGCTTGGATAAGCGGGGGGGCCATCGAGATACGCAGTATTTT
-,TRBV27,TRBJ1-2,TRBD1,CASSLRRDRGSYGYTF,TGTGCCAGCAGTTTAAGGAGGGACAGGGGCTCCTATGGCTACACCTTC
few,TRBV7-9,TRBJ2-1,-,CASSLGSREQFF,TGTGCCAGCAGCTTAGGCAGCAGGGAGCAGTTCTTC
few,TRBV9,TRBJ2-2,TRBD2,CASSGRISGDTGELFF,TGTGCCAGCAGCGGAAGGATTAGCGGGGATACCGGGGAGCTGTTTTTT
once,TRBV4-3,TRBJ2-7,-,CASSQDPASSTYEQYF,TGCGCCAGCAGCCAAGACCCGGCTAGTTCTACCTACGAGCAGTACTTC
-,TRBV10-1,TRBJ1-4,TRBD1,CASSEPTGFSEKLFF,TGCGCCAGCAGTGAGCCGACAGGGTTTAGTGAAAAACTGTTTTTT
few,TRBV6-6,TRBJ1-1,-,CASSYLRTGETEAFF,TGTGCCAGCAGTTACCTCAGGACGGGAGAGACTGAAGCTTTCTTT
-,TRBV28,TRBJ2-7,TRBD1,CASRPRTGGSYEQYF,TGTGCCAGCAGGCCAAGGACAGGGGGTTCCTACGAGCAGTACTTC
once,TRBV7-3,TRBJ2-2,TRBD1,CASSLSPRGPTGELFF,TGTGCCAGCAGCTTAAGTCCCAGGGGGCCCACCGGGGAGCTGTTTTTT
-,TRBV6-1,TRBJ1-5,-,CASSDRWGGNQPQHF,TGTGCCAGCAGTGATCGTTGGGGGGGAAATCAGCCCCAGCATTTT
few,TRBV29-1,TRBJ2-1,-,CSVGPRLSYNEQFF,TGCAGCGTTGGCCCTAGGTTATCCTACAATGAGCAGTTCTTC
few,TRBV2,TRBJ1-5,-,CASRRQISNQPQHF,TGTGCCAGCAGGCGGCAGATATCCAATCAGCCCCAGCATTTT
-,TRBV5-1,TRBJ2-3,-,CAGSPASTEDEVTQYF,TGCGCCGGCAGCCCCGCTTCTACGGAGGATGAAGTTACGCAGTATTTT
-,TRBV7-9,TRBJ1-5,-,CASSLEGEGQPQHF,TGTGCCAGCAGCTTAGAGGGTGAGGGACAGCCCCAGCATTTT
few,TRBV9,TRBJ1-1,TRBD1,CASSPIAAGGYEAFF,TGTGCCAGCAGCCCCATTGCAGCAGGGGGCTACGAAGCTTTCTTT
-,TRBV2,TRBJ2-2,-,CASSDGGLDGELFF,TGTGCCAGCAGTGACGGGGGGCTTGACGGGGAGCTGTTTTTT
-,TRBV18,TRBJ2-3,-,CASSPIQQTDTQYF,TGTGCCAGCTCACCAATACAGCAGACAGATACGCAGTATTTT
-,TRBV5-4,TRBJ2-5,TRBD2,CASSLKTSGGAWETQYF,TGTGCCAGCAGCTTGAAGACAAGCGGGGGGGCTTGGGAGACCCAGTACTTC
few,TRBV15,TRBJ1-3,TRBD1,CATSREVLGQGTGNTIYF,TGTGCCACCAGCAGAGAAGTTTTAGGACAGGGGACTGGAAACACCATATATTTT
-,TRBV30,TRBJ2-5,TRBD2,CAWNLAGGRGETQYF,TGTGCCTGGAACCTAGCGGGGGGGAGAGGAGAGACCCAGTACTTC
once,TRBV19,TRBJ2-1,TRBD1,CASSTPGTGFNEQFF,TGTGCCAGTAGTACCCCCGGGACAGGCTTCAATGAGCAGTTCTTC
-,TRBV5-5,TRBJ1-2,TRBD1,CASSPTTGDRHYGYTF,TGTGCCAGCAGCCCAACGACAGGGGACCGGCACTATGGCTACACCTTC
-,TRBV6-5,TRBJ2-6,-,CASSLGSSGANVLTF,TGTGCCAGCAGTTTAGGGAGCTCTGGGGCCAACGTCCTGACTTTC
-,TRBV7-9,TRBJ2-3,-,CASSLDNTDTQYF,TGTGCCAGCAGCTTAGATAACACAGATACGCAGTATTTT
-,TRBV7-9,TRBJ2-5,-,CSSSAVQGISETQYF,TGTTCCAGCAGCGCCGTCCAGGGGATTTCAGAGACCCAGTACTTC
-,TRBV5-4,TRBJ2-7,TRBD2,CASSLGLAGLTEQYF,TGTGCCAGCAGCTTGGGATTAGCGGGGTTAACCGAGCAGTACTTC